This entry features one T cell receptor beta chain sequence. What it binds is unknown. This could be a read error, since a much larger clone is one nucleotide away. Germline assignment: CDR1 MNHEY and CDR2 SVGEGT. The CDR3 extends over 14 amino acids. V was trimmed by 11 bases and J by 0 bases, leaving 11 bases between them. Researchers drew blood RNA from unsorted whole blood and extracted germline DNA as well. These data come from a study of tumor-infiltrating lymphocytes in primary liver carcinoma. Study as a whole: Subjects consisted of male and female patients aged 30 to 69 years. Every sample contained roughly 3.65 to 7.13 million productive TCRbeta reads, and these numbers were similar from one tissue type to another.

Overall study findings and caveats: Tumor-adjacent and tumor-blood pairs overlapped less than tumor region pairs did.

From around 520 ng of total RNA, TCR beta-specific cDNA was reverse-transcribed using a constant-region primer. Slightly modified ARM-PCR, run as three nested multiplex PCR rounds, produced the TCR beta libraries. Amplification in the first two PCR rounds was performed using TRBV1-TRBV30 forward primers and a C-beta reverse primer for around 10 cycles each. In TCRdb, the multiplex PCR reads were re-called with MiXCR into one record per CDR3 protein. The table records about 300,000 distinct CDR3 sequences, 50% to 70% of them present only once. The chain joins TRBV6-2 or TRBV6-3 to TRBJ2-6; D is uncertain. This receptor was taken from a middle-aged man with primary liver carcinoma and hepatitis B virus infection. Sequenced input: peripheral blood. CDR3 amino acids: CACFRSSGANVLTF. Written as DNA, the CDR3 is TGTGCCTGCTTCCGGAGCTCTGGGGCCAACGTCCTGACTTTC.